This T cell receptor (beta chain) was recovered during a study of shared clonotypes between healthy human individuals. The germline V and J ends were trimmed by 5 bases and 1 base, with 11 bases remaining between them. The CDR3 runs to 14 residues. Germline V lookup: CDR1 KGHSH, CDR2 LQKENI. Study-wide points: The naive CD4 repertoires of a handful of donors were compared, and around 4.7% of clonotypes were shared.

The method was immunoSEQ multiplex PCR; TCRdb's version includes in-frame clones alone and lacks a portion of them. The top ten clones hold 0.36% of a sample with fewer than 1.6 million clones, 98% of them seen once. Details on this clone: Its antigen is still unknown.

The origin of this receptor is a man aged 25 to 40 in good health. V is TRBV18 and J is TRBJ2-5; D is undetermined. The sample comprised naive CD4+ T cells sorted from blood. This sample's subset: CD45RA+ positively selected. The CDR3 DNA reads as TGTGCCAGCTCAGAGACATCGACCCAAGAGACCCAGTACTTC. Encoded protein: CASSETSTQETQYF.